These 27 T cell receptor beta chains were all obtained from the same sample, sequenced in a study of PD-1 blockade in classical Hodgkin lymphoma. There was relapse after autologous stem cell transplantation in every patient, and there was variation in brentuximab vedotin exposure. TCRdb's copy holds only in-frame clones and misses some; the assay was immunoSEQ multiplex PCR. The repertoire includes roughly 90,000 clones, more than 80% of them detected once, and about 15% sits in the top ten. Sequenced material: peripheral blood mononuclear cells (PBMCs), taken before the second cycle of nivolumab. These receptors were obtained from a human donor with classical Hodgkin lymphoma.

This chain uses TRBV28 with TRBJ2-7, with D maybe TRBD2 (5 bases). Germline loops: CDR1 MDHEN, CDR2 SYDVKM. Trimming left V 8 bases short and J 2 bases short, with 7 bases between. This CDR3 spans 11 amino acids. CDR3 nucleotides: TGTGCCAGCGGACTTACCTACGAGCAGTACTTC. Protein: CASGLTYEQYF.

This rearrangement joins TRBV29-1 to TRBJ2-1; no clear D gene. Trimming cost V 4 bases and J 2 bases, with 6 bases left between them. CDR1 SQVTM and CDR2 ANQGSEA come from the germline V gene. This CDR3 has 12 amino acids. The CDR3 here is CSVAVTYNEQFF. Here the CDR3 DNA reads TGCAGCGTTGCTGTAACCTACAATGAGCAGTTCTTC.

V usage is TRBV5-6 and J usage is TRBJ2-3; D not resolved. The CDR3 loop spans 13 amino acids. Germline V gene data show CDR1 as SGHDT and CDR2 as YYEEEE. Trimming pared 1 base from V and 2 bases from J, leaving 5 bases between. The chain's CDR3 is CASSLTDTDTQYF. The CDR3, as DNA: TGTGCCAGCAGCTTGACAGACACAGATACGCAGTATTTT. Combining the CDR3 with reference TRBV5-6 and TRBJ2-3 gives the whole variable domain DAGVTQSPTHLIKTRGQQVTLRCSPKSGHDTVSWYQQALGQGPQFIFQYYEEEERQRGNFPDRFSGHQFPNYSSELNVNALLLGDSALYLCASSLTDTDTQYFGPGTRLTVL.

This clone has a handful of counts. The CDR3 loop is CASSEEERGQAGYNEQFF. The CDR3 DNA reads TGTGCCAGCAGTGAAGAAGAGCGGGGCCAAGCGGGCTACAATGAGCAGTTCTTC. The chain uses TRBV6-1 and TRBJ2-1; 7 bases are a match to TRBD2. Germline V gives CDR1 MNHNS, CDR2 SASEGT. Trimming removed 1 base from V and 3 bases from J; junction bases left unmatched: 12. The CDR3 sequence is 18 residues long.

The chain is built from TRBV5-1 and TRBJ2-2; TRBD2 matches 10 bases. The germline gives CDR1 SGHRS, CDR2 YFSETQ. The CDR3 spans 15 residues. J lost 6 bases, V lost 4 bases, and 6 bases had no gene match. This CDR3 is CASSPESGRAGELFF. In DNA form, the CDR3 reads TGCGCCAGCAGCCCCGAAAGCGGGAGGGCCGGGGAGCTGTTTTTT. Using reference TRBV5-1 and TRBJ2-2 for the parts outside the CDR3, the full variable domain is KAGVTQTPRYLIKTRGQQVTLSCSPISGHRSVSWYQQTPGQGLQFLFEYFSETQRNKGNFPGRFSGRQFSNSRSEMNVSTLELGDSALYLCASSPESGRAGELFFGEGSRLTVL.

The genes are TRBV2 and TRBJ2-2; D may be TRBD2 (6 bases). This CDR3 comprises 15 residues. The germline gives CDR1 SNHLY, CDR2 FYNNEI. Between the trimmed V and J ends, which lost 5 bases and 4 bases, there was a span of 14 bases. In nucleotides, the CDR3 is TGTGCCAGCAGTCCCGGAGGGGCAATCACCGGGGAGCTGTTTTTT. Translation: CASSPGGAITGELFF.

The table lists this clone with a count of one. V usage is TRBV7-9 and J usage is TRBJ1-3, with D possibly matching TRBD1 (5 bases). The CDR3 totals 16 residues. Trimming took off 5 bases at V and 3 bases at J, with 17 bases between the two ends. Germline lookup yields CDR1 SEHNR and CDR2 FQNEAQ (reference sequence). The CDR3: CASSAGHPRGGNTIYF. CDR3 sequence (DNA): TGTGCCAGCAGCGCTGGACACCCACGGGGTGGAAACACCATATATTTT.

This chain joins TRBV7-9 and TRBJ2-5, with D uncertain. Trimming took 4 bases from V and 2 from J, leaving 23 bases between them. The V gene's germline CDR1 is SEHNR and CDR2 FQNEAQ (reference sequence). The CDR3 contains 18 residues. CDR3 in amino acids: CASSSRARHARHQETQYF. The CDR3 DNA reads TGTGCCAGCAGCTCCCGGGCACGACACGCCCGACATCAAGAGACCCAGTACTTC.

The V and J genes are TRBV27 and TRBJ1-5; possible D gene TRBD1, 6 bases. The V and J ends lost 5 bases and 5 bases respectively, with 22 bases between them. Germline V gene lookup returns CDR1 MNHEY and CDR2 SMNVEV (reference sequence). This CDR3 region has 17 residues. CDR3 protein: CASSPHPTGKPDQPQHF. CDR3 nucleotides: TGTGCCAGCAGTCCCCACCCGACAGGCAAGCCGGATCAGCCCCAGCATTTT.

The genes are TRBV9 and TRBJ1-3, with 8 nucleotides matching TRBD1. V lost 7 bases, J lost 2 bases, and 5 bases stayed unmatched. Germline CDR1 and CDR2: SGDLS and YYNGEE. CDR3 size: 14 residues. In DNA, the CDR3 is TGTGCCAGCGGGCAGGGGGCGCCTGGAAACACCATATATTTT. The encoded protein is CASGQGAPGNTIYF.

This clone was seen a few times. The rearrangement links TRBV19 to TRBJ1-5, with D possibly being TRBD1 (5 bases). V lost 7 bases to trimming and J lost 7 bases, with 20 bases between them. CDR1 LNHDA and CDR2 SQIVND come from the germline V gene (reference sequence). This CDR3 spans 15 amino acids. CDR3 bases: TGTGCCAGTAACCCACTCTCGGGGGTCCGGCAGCCCCAGCATTTT. Its protein product is CASNPLSGVRQPQHF.

The CDR3 loop is CASRGRDGYTF. The CDR3 nucleotides read TGTGCCAGCAGGGGGAGGGATGGCTACACCTTC. The chain is built from TRBV28 and TRBJ1-2; D unclear. From germline, CDR1 is MDHEN and CDR2 SYDVKM. The V end was cut by 6 bases, the J end by 6 bases, with 8 bases between. The CDR3 is 11 residues long.

The chain combines TRBV11-1 with TRBJ2-1; 7 positions agree with TRBD2. CDR3 length: 16 residues. Germline CDR1 SGHAT, CDR2 FQDESV (reference sequence). Trimming removed 2 bases from V and 1 base from J; junction bases left unmatched: 5. CDR3 nucleotide sequence: TGTGCCAGCAGCTTACTGGGCGGGAGATCCTACAATGAGCAGTTCTTC. Amino acids: CASSLLGGRSYNEQFF.

The chain uses TRBV30 and TRBJ2-1; D unclear. The CDR3 covers 11 residues. Germline V CDR1 and CDR2: GTSNPN, SVGIG (reference sequence). Trimming took 3 bases from V and 10 from J, leaving 10 bases between them. CDR3 residues: CAWRGPREQFF. CDR3 nucleotides: TGTGCCTGGAGAGGACCCAGAGAGCAGTTCTTC.

This clone was picked up a small number of times. This rearrangement joins TRBV4-2 to TRBJ2-5, with 9 bases that match TRBD1. The CDR3 length is 19 residues. J was trimmed by 5 bases and V by 5 bases; bases with no gene match: 21. Germline values: CDR1 LGHNA, CDR2 YNFKEQ. The CDR3 bases are TGTGCCAGCAGCTCACCCTGGCTACAGGGGGCGTATTATATGGAGACCCAGTACTTC. Translation gives CASSSPWLQGAYYMETQYF.

Only one count was recorded for this clone. Other DNA variants within this sample encode the same CDR3. The chain links TRBV30 to TRBJ2-2; TRBD2 might be the D (5 bases). V was shortened by 2 bases and J by 6 bases, with 19 bases between the two germline ends. The CDR3 runs 16 residues. Germline CDR1 reads GTSNPN; CDR2 reads SVGIG (reference sequence). This chain's CDR3 is CAWSPGVWVSPGELFF. Written as DNA, the CDR3 is TGTGCCTGGAGTCCCGGGGTGTGGGTATCCCCCGGGGAGCTGTTTTTT. The full variable domain, completed using reference TRBV30 and TRBJ2-2, is SQTIHQWPATLVQPVGSPLSLECTVEGTSNPNLYWYRQAAGRGLQLLFYSVGIGQISSEVPQNLSASRPQDRQFILSSKKLLLSDSGFYLCAWSPGVWVSPGELFFGEGSRLTVL.

The J gene is TRBJ1-5, the V gene TRBV10-3, with 7 bases that match TRBD1. Trimming removed 8 bases from V and 0 bases from J; junction bases left unmatched: 22. The CDR3 loop spans 20 amino acids. Germline values: CDR1 ENHRY, CDR2 SYGVKD. CDR3: CAIYTEPLGTAKNSNQPQHF. The CDR3 coding sequence is TGTGCCATCTACACTGAGCCCTTAGGGACAGCAAAAAATAGCAATCAGCCCCAGCATTTT.

The chain has TRBV5-4 and TRBJ2-1, with TRBD2 identical over 12 bases. Trimming cost V 4 bases and J 1 base; bases outside gene matches: 3. Per germline, CDR1 SGHNT and CDR2 YYREEE (reference sequence). The CDR3 is 16 residues long. In DNA, the CDR3 is TGTGCCAGCAGCCGCGGACTAGCGGGGTCCTACAATGAGCAGTTCTTC. Its protein is CASSRGLAGSYNEQFF.

The chain has TRBV6-6 and TRBJ2-5, with a tentative D call TRBD2 (6 bases). Trimming pared 6 bases from V and 7 bases from J, leaving 15 bases between. Per germline, CDR1 MNHNY and CDR2 SVGAGI (reference sequence). CDR3 length equals 13 residues. For the CDR3, the DNA is TGTGCCAGCAGGGAACAGGCGGGGCGGACCCAGTACTTC. Translation: CASREQAGRTQYF.

The chain uses TRBV7-2 and TRBJ2-2; the D gene is possibly TRBD2 (6 bases). Trimming cost V 6 bases and J 0 bases, with 14 bases left between them. The CDR3 is 16 amino acids. Germline CDR1 and CDR2: SGHTA and FQGNSA. CDR3 in DNA: TGTGCCAGCAGACAACTCGGGAGTTCGAACACCGGGGAGCTGTTTTTT. Protein product: CASRQLGSSNTGELFF. Filled out from reference TRBV7-2 and TRBJ2-2, the complete variable domain reads GAGVSQSPSNKVTEKGKDVELRCDPISGHTALYWYRQSLGQGLEFLIYFQGNSAPDKSGLPSDRFSAERTGGSVSTLTIQRTQQEDSAVYLCASRQLGSSNTGELFFGEGSRLTVL.

The rearrangement uses TRBV18 and TRBJ1-1; no clear D gene. Trimming took off 2 bases at V and 0 bases at J, with 10 bases between the two ends. The CDR3 extends over 15 amino acids. The germline gives CDR1 KGHSH, CDR2 LQKENI. The CDR3 here is CASSPDEIMNTEAFF. Written as DNA, the CDR3 is TGTGCCAGCTCACCAGACGAGATTATGAACACTGAAGCTTTCTTT.

J is TRBJ1-1 and V is TRBV27; D gene uncertain. The germline gives CDR1 MNHEY, CDR2 SMNVEV (reference sequence). This CDR3 contains 14 residues. V lost 6 bases, J lost 3 bases, and 14 bases lay in between. The CDR3 protein is CASSISSGDTEAFF. Written as DNA, the CDR3 is TGTGCCAGCAGCATATCCTCCGGGGACACTGAAGCTTTCTTT.

This chain joins TRBV7-3 and TRBJ2-2, with 10 bases lining up with TRBD2. CDR3 length equals 15 residues. CDR1 and CDR2 (germline): SGHTA, FQGTGA. V shed 2 bases, J shed 7 bases, and the junction held 4 bases outside the gene matches. The CDR3 nucleotides are TGTGCCAGCAGCTTACGGCTAGCGGGAGTCGGGGAGCTGTTTTTT. This codes for CASSLRLAGVGELFF.

This clone was seen a single time. The J gene is TRBJ2-3, the V gene TRBV10-3; 7 nucleotides line up with TRBD2. V dropped 7 bases and J dropped 1; count of bases not matched to a gene: 11. Per germline, CDR1 ENHRY and CDR2 SYGVKD. This CDR3 comprises 16 residues. CDR3 nucleotides: TGTGCCATCAACGTGGGGGAGGGATCGGGCACAGATACGCAGTATTTT. Amino acids: CAINVGEGSGTDTQYF.

The rearrangement joins TRBV2 to TRBJ1-1, with 8 bases identical to TRBD1. The V segment lost 3 bases and the J segment 10 bases; nucleotides outside the gene matches: 10. CDR1 is SNHLY and CDR2 is FYNNEI in the germline V gene. The CDR3 contains 14 residues. CDR3 in DNA: TGTGCCAGCAGTGAGGACAGGGTTGTCGGAGGAGCTTTCTTT. Protein: CASSEDRVVGGAFF.

J is TRBJ2-3 and V is TRBV11-2, with D perhaps TRBD2 (5 bases). This CDR3 is 16 amino acids long. Germline CDR1 is SGHAT and CDR2 is FQNNGV. Trimming removed 3 bases at V and 6 bases at J, with 19 bases between. The chain's CDR3 is CASSFRTAGGGDTQYF. The CDR3 nucleotides are TGTGCCAGCAGCTTCCGGACTGCTGGTGGAGGTGATACGCAGTATTTT.

V usage is TRBV11-3 and J usage is TRBJ2-1, with 10 bases matching TRBD1. Germline CDR1 SGHNT, CDR2 YENEEA. V trimming: 6 bases; J trimming: 6 bases; junction bases outside the gene matches: 5. CDR3 size: 14 residues. As DNA, the CDR3 is TGTGCCAGCAGTGGGGACAGGGGTGCCAATGAGCAGTTCTTC. This translates into CASSGDRGANEQFF.